This TCR beta chain appears in the sequencing data of a study of blood T cell repertoires in COVID-19. Whole-study context: Donors in the United States, Italy and Spain gave samples during acute or convalescent COVID-19.

The CDR3 is made up of 14 amino acids. CDR1 is SGHNT and CDR2 is YYREEE in the germline V gene (reference sequence). V lost 2 bases to trimming and J lost 3 bases; unmatched junction nucleotides: 2. In the original analysis: From reference gene primer amplification, estimates of nucleated cell counts were derived. Profiled with immunoSEQ multiplex PCR; TCRdb holds only in-frame clones, not every one. Clonal size and the V and J genes are those of that table, whereas D and trimming came from the DNA. The repertoire holds 310,000 or so clones, with roughly 90% as singletons. Sequencing input: peripheral blood. V usage is TRBV5-4 and J usage is TRBJ2-7, with 10 bases matching TRBD1. The sequence came from a woman aged 45-59 years with active or convalescent COVID-19. CDR3 in amino acids: CASSFGQGDYEQYF. The CDR3 DNA sequence: TGTGCCAGCAGCTTCGGACAGGGGGACTACGAGCAGTACTTC.